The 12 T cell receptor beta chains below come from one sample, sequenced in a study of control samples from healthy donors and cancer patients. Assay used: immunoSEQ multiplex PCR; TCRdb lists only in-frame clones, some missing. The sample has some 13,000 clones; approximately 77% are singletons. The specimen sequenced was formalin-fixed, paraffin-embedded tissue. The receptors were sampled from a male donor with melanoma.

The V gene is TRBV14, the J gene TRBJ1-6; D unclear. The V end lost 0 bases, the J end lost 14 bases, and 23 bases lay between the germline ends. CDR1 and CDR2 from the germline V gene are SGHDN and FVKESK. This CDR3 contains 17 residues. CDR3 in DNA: TGTGCCAGCAGCCAAGAGGGAGGTCGCGACGCACCTACATCCCTCCACTTT. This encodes CASSQEGGRDAPTSLHF.

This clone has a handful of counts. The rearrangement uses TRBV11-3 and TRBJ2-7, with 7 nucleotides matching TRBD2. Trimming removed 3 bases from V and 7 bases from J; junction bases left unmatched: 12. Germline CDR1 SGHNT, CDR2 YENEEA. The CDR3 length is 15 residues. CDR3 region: CASSLGGLSQGEQYF. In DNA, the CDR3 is TGTGCCAGCAGCTTGGGAGGGCTTTCCCAAGGTGAGCAGTACTTC.

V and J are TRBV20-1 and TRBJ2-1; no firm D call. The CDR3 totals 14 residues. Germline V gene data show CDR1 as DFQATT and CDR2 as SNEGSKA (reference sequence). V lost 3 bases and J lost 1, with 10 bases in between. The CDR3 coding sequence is TGCAGTGCTAGTAGACTCACGTCCTACAATGAGCAGTTCTTC. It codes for CSASRLTSYNEQFF.

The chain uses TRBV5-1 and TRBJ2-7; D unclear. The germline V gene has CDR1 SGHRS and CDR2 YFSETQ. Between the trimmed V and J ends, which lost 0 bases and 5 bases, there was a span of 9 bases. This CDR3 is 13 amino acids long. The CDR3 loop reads CASSLAHGHEQYF. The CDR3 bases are TGCGCCAGCAGCTTGGCCCATGGCCACGAGCAGTACTTC. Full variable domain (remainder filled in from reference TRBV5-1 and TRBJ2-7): KAGVTQTPRYLIKTRGQQVTLSCSPISGHRSVSWYQQTPGQGLQFLFEYFSETQRNKGNFPGRFSGRQFSNSRSEMNVSTLELGDSALYLCASSLAHGHEQYFGPGTRLTVT.

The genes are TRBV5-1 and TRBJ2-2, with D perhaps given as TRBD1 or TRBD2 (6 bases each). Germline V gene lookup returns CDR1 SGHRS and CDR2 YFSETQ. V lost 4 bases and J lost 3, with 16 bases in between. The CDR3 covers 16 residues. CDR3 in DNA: TGCGCCAGCAGCCCCGGCGCTGGGGGGCACACCGGGGAGCTGTTTTTT. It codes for CASSPGAGGHTGELFF.

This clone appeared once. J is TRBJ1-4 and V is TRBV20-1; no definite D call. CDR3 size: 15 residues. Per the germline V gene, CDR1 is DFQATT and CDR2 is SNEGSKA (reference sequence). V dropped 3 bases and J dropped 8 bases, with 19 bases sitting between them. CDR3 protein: CSASHEVARFEKLFF. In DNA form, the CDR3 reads TGCAGTGCTAGTCACGAGGTAGCGAGATTCGAAAAACTGTTTTTT.

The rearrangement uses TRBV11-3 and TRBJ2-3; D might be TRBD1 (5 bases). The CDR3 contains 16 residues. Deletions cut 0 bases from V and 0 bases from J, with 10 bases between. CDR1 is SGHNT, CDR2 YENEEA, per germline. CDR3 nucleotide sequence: TGTGCCAGCAGCTTAGAAAGTGGGGCTAGCACAGATACGCAGTATTTT. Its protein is CASSLESGASTDTQYF.

CDR3 sequence: CASSEGDRIGEQFF. Written as DNA, the CDR3 is TGTGCCAGCAGTGAGGGGGACAGAATTGGAGAGCAGTTCTTC. J is TRBJ2-1 and V is TRBV2; 7 nucleotides align to TRBD1. Germline CDR1 and CDR2: SNHLY and FYNNEI. V was pared by 3 bases and J by 10 bases, with 9 bases of the junction left unmatched. This CDR3 is 14 amino acids long.

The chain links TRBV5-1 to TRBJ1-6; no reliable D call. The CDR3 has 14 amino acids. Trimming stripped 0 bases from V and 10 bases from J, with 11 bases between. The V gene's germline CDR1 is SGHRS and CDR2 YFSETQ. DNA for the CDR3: TGCGCCAGCAGCTTGGGAGGGATCTGGTCACCCCTCCACTTT. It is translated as CASSLGGIWSPLHF.

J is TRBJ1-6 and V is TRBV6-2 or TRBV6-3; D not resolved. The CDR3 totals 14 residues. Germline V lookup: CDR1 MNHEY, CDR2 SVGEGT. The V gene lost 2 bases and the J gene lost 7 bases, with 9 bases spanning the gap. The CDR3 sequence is CASSYESRNSPLHF. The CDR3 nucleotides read TGTGCCAGCAGTTACGAGAGCAGGAATTCACCCCTCCACTTT.

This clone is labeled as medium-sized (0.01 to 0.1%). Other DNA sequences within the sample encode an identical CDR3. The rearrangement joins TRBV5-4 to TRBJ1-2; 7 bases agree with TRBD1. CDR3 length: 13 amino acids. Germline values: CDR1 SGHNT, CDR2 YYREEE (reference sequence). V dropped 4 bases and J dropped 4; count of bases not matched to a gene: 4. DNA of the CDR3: TGTGCCAGCAGCGATGGGACAGCCTATGGCTACACCTTC. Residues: CASSDGTAYGYTF.

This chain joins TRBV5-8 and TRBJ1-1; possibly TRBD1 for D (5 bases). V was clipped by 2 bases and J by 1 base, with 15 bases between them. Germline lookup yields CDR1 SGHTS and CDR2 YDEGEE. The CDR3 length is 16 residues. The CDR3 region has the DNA TGTGCCAGCAGCTTCATGGGGACTCGTCGGAACACTGAAGCTTTCTTT. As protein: CASSFMGTRRNTEAFF.